The rows below give T cell receptor beta chains drawn from one sample of a study of shared clonotypes between healthy human individuals. The method was immunoSEQ multiplex PCR; TCRdb's version includes in-frame clones alone and lacks a portion of them. The profile shows roughly 170,000 clones, approximately 61% of them singletons. Input material: memory CD4+ T cells sorted from blood. The source is a man aged 25-45 years in good health. Each CDR3 is given with its conserved first and last residue. D genes are given only for firm matches. Size is stated for part of the rows, as once, few or many counts, or as a class when the clone is expanded.

size	D	V	J	DNA	CDR3
-	-	TRBV11-3	TRBJ1-3	TGTGCCAGCAGCTTAGTCTCCAGCTCTGGAAACACCATATATTTT	CASSLVSSSGNTIYF
-	-	TRBV6-6	TRBJ2-1	TGTGCCAGCAGCGAAACCGCTATCTCCTACAATGAGCAGTTCTTC	CASSETAISYNEQFF
-	TRBD2	TRBV19	TRBJ2-1	TGTGCCAGTAGTCTGAATGCGGGAGGGTCCTACAATGAGCAGTTCTTC	CASSLNAGGSYNEQFF
-	-	TRBV23-1	TRBJ2-2	TGCGCCAGCATGGTGCAACCTGGCGGGAACACCGGGGAGCTGTTTTTT	CASMVQPGGNTGELFF
-	TRBD2	TRBV7-3	TRBJ2-7	TGTGCCAGCAGCTCCGCGGGGGTAACCTACGAGCAGTACTTC	CASSSAGVTYEQYF
few	TRBD2	TRBV28	TRBJ2-2	TGTGCCAGCAGCCCCAGTGTGGCGGGAGTTCACGGGGAGCTGTTTTTT	CASSPSVAGVHGELFF
few	-	TRBV11-2	TRBJ2-1	TGTGCCAGCAGCTTGAAAATAGACGGCTACTACAATGAGCAGTTCTTC	CASSLKIDGYYNEQFF
-	-	TRBV5-4	TRBJ2-1	TGTGCCTACCGGACGCCGGGCTACAATGAGCAGTTCTTC	CAYRTPGYNEQFF
many	-	TRBV27	TRBJ2-7	TGTGCCAGCAGTTTATTGGGCAATACCCCTTCCTACGAGCAGTACTTC	CASSLLGNTPSYEQYF
-	-	TRBV7-2	TRBJ1-1	TGTGCCAGCAGCTATTCTTCTTTAGACCTCACTGAAGCTTTCTTT	CASSYSSLDLTEAFF
-	TRBD2	TRBV29-1	TRBJ2-5	TGCAGCTTTGGAACTAGCGGGAGGTGGGAGACCCAGTACTTC	CSFGTSGRWETQYF
medium-sized	-	TRBV18	TRBJ2-3	TGTGCCAGCTCATCCCCCTCAGGAGGGCGCCGCACAGATACGCAGTATTTT	CASSSPSGGRRTDTQYF
-	-	TRBV6-1	TRBJ1-3	TGTGCCAGCTCCCACGTTAGAAACACCATATATTTT	CASSHVRNTIYF
-	TRBD1	TRBV5-4	TRBJ1-2	TGTGCCAGCAGCTTGGCGGGACAGGGATCCGGCTATGGCTACACCTTC	CASSLAGQGSGYGYTF
-	TRBD2	TRBV9	TRBJ2-1	TGTGCCAGCAGCGACCATCTAGCGGGAGGCCTTCGCGGTGAGCAGTTCTTC	CASSDHLAGGLRGEQFF
few	TRBD1	TRBV30	TRBJ1-2	TGTGCCTGGAGTTTACGGACAGGGGCTGGCTACACCTTC	CAWSLRTGAGYTF
-	-	TRBV11-2	TRBJ2-7	TGTGCCAGCAGCTTAGACCGATCGAGCTCCTACGAGCAGTACTTC	CASSLDRSSSYEQYF
few	-	TRBV12-5	TRBJ1-2	TGTGCTAGTGCTTCGGGACTGAACTATGGCTACACCTTC	CASASGLNYGYTF
-	TRBD1	TRBV6-1	TRBJ1-2	TGTGCCAGCAGTTCCCGGACAGGGAACGGCTACACCTTC	CASSSRTGNGYTF
-	TRBD2	TRBV5-1	TRBJ2-3	TGCGCCAGCAGCTTGGAAGCGGGAAGCACAGATACGCAGTATTTT	CASSLEAGSTDTQYF
-	-	TRBV27	TRBJ2-5	TGTGCCAGCAGTCAGTCCTACTTC	CASSQSYF
-	-	TRBV28	TRBJ2-4	TGTGCCAGCAGTTTAAGGATGGGGGTAGCCAAAAACATTCAGTACTTC	CASSLRMGVAKNIQYF
few	TRBD2	TRBV4-1	TRBJ2-3	TGCGCCAGCAGCCAAGCCGTAGCGGGAGTTACGCAGTATTTT	CASSQAVAGVTQYF
once	-	TRBV4-2	TRBJ1-2	TGTGCCAGCAGCCCAACCGAAGCTAACTATGGCTACACCTTC	CASSPTEANYGYTF
few	-	TRBV16	TRBJ1-3	TGTGCCAGCAGCCAATCTTCGGGGACGGCACGAAACACCATATATTTT	CASSQSSGTARNTIYF
-	TRBD1	TRBV10-3	TRBJ1-5	TGTGCCATCAGTGAGGACAGGGATCAGCCCCAGCATTTT	CAISEDRDQPQHF
-	-	TRBV2	TRBJ2-7	TGTGCCAGCAGCGCCCCAGATTCCTCCTACGAGCAGTACTTC	CASSAPDSSYEQYF
few	-	TRBV7-8	TRBJ2-3	TGTGCCACCGCCCGAGGCACAGATACGCAGTATTTT	CATARGTDTQYF
-	-	TRBV7-6	TRBJ2-7	TGTGCCAGCAGCCCTACGGGAAACGAGCAGTACTTC	CASSPTGNEQYF
-	TRBD1	TRBV5-1	TRBJ1-1	TGCGCCAGCAGCTCGGGCAGGACAGGGGGCGTTCGATCTGAAGCTTTCTTT	CASSSGRTGGVRSEAFF
-	TRBD1	TRBV29-1	TRBJ1-1	TGCAGCGCTGGACAGGGTTTGAACACTGAAGCTTTCTTT	CSAGQGLNTEAFF
few	-	TRBV2	TRBJ1-5	TGTGCCAGCAGCCCAGGGTCCGCCTGGGGCAATCAGCCCCAGCATTTT	CASSPGSAWGNQPQHF
few	-	TRBV10-3	TRBJ2-7	TGTGCCATCAGTGAAGGGGTAATGGACGAGCAGTACTTC	CAISEGVMDEQYF
-	-	TRBV4-2	TRBJ1-4	TGTGCCAGCAGCCAACCCAGCCAGGGTAATGAAAAACTGTTTTTT	CASSQPSQGNEKLFF
-	-	TRBV5-5	TRBJ2-4	TGTGCCAGCAGCCCGCTAGCAGGAGCCAAAAACATTCAGTACTTC	CASSPLAGAKNIQYF
-	-	TRBV18	TRBJ2-7	TGTGCCAGCTCACCGTCCTTCGGGACTGCGGCCCTCTACGAGCAGTACTTC	CASSPSFGTAALYEQYF
-	-	TRBV7-2	TRBJ1-1	TGTGCCAGCAGCCCCGCGGGGGCGCGGATGAACACTGAAGCTTTCTTT	CASSPAGARMNTEAFF
-	-	TRBV10-1	TRBJ2-2	TGCGCCAGCTCCACCGGGGAGCTGTTTTTT	CASSTGELFF
-	TRBD2	TRBV5-1	TRBJ2-2	TGCGCCAGCAGACTAGCGGGAGGACCCGGGGAGCTGTTTTTT	CASRLAGGPGELFF
few	TRBD1	TRBV6-1	TRBJ1-2	TGTGCCAGCAGTGAGGGACAGTTCGGATATGGCTACACCTTC	CASSEGQFGYGYTF
few	TRBD2	TRBV9	TRBJ2-7	TGTGCCAGCAGCGTTTACGGACTAGCGGGGGAAGCGGTGGGGCACGAGCAGTACTTC	CASSVYGLAGEAVGHEQYF
many	-	TRBV10-1	TRBJ2-5	TGCGCCAGCAGTGAGACGGCGTACCAAGAGACCCAGTACTTC	CASSETAYQETQYF
-	-	TRBV28	TRBJ2-3	TGTGCCAGCGTTAGCCGGGACCGTCTTACAAGAACCACAGATACGCAGTATTTT	CASVSRDRLTRTTDTQYF
-	-	TRBV27	TRBJ2-5	TGTGCCAGCAGTTTAATGGCAGGGGGGGAGACCCAGTACTTC	CASSLMAGGETQYF
many	-	TRBV7-6	TRBJ2-1	TGTGCCAGCAGCTCTCGATCCGACACGAACAATGAGCAGTTCTTC	CASSSRSDTNNEQFF
-	-	TRBV27	TRBJ1-2	TGTGCCAGCAGTTTAGTTGGAACCTATGGCTACACCTTC	CASSLVGTYGYTF
few	TRBD2	TRBV7-9	TRBJ2-1	TGTGCCAGCAGCTTATCACTAGCGGGCTCCTACAATGAGCAGTTCTTC	CASSLSLAGSYNEQFF
-	-	TRBV25-1	TRBJ2-2	TGTGCCAGCCAGTCCCCAGGGCGGACCGGGGAGCTGTTTTTT	CASQSPGRTGELFF
-	-	TRBV28	TRBJ1-1	TGTGCCAGCAGCCTCACTGACAGTATGAACACTGAAGCTTTCTTT	CASSLTDSMNTEAFF